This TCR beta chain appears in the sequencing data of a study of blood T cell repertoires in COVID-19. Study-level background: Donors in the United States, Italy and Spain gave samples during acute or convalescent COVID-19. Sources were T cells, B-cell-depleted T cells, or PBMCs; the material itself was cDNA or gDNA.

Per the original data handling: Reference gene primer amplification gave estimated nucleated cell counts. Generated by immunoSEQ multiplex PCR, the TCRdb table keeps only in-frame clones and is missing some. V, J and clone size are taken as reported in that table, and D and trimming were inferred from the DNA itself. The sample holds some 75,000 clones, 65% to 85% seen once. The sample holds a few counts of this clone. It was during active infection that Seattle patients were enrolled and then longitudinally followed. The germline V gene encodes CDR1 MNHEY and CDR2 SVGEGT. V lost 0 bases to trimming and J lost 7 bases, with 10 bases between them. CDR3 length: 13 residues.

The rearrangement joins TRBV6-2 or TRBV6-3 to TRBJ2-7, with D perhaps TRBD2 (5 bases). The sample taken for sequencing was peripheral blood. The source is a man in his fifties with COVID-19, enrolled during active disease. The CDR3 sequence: CASSYSESGEQYF. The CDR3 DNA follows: TGTGCCAGCAGTTACTCGGAATCGGGAGAGCAGTACTTC.